A single sample gave rise to the 26 T cell receptor beta chains below, sequenced in a study of T cells in tuberculosis. The protocol was immunoSEQ multiplex PCR, while the TCRdb copy is restricted to in-frame clones and leaves out a portion. The sample lists under 25,000 clones, about 96% occurring once. Sequencing was carried out using PBMCs. These receptors all come from a donor between 10 and 29 years old with latent tuberculosis or without tuberculosis infection.

This chain joins TRBV10-3 and TRBJ1-1, with D possibly matching TRBD1 (6 bases). V was trimmed by 4 bases and J by 1 base, leaving 13 bases between them. The V gene's germline CDR1 is ENHRY and CDR2 SYGVKD. There are 15 residues in the CDR3. CDR3 bases: TGTGCCATCAGTGGGGGGCCGGGGCGGAACACTGAAGCTTTCTTT. It specifies CAISGGPGRNTEAFF.

The V gene is TRBV19, the J gene TRBJ2-7, with D perhaps TRBD2 (7 bases). There are 17 residues in the CDR3. Trimming removed 0 bases from V and 3 bases from J, with 18 bases in between. CDR1 and CDR2 from the germline V gene are LNHDA and SQIVND (reference sequence). Here the CDR3 reads CASSIDSGGATVYEQYF. CDR3 DNA: TGTGCCAGTAGTATAGACTCTGGGGGGGCGACAGTCTACGAGCAGTACTTC.

The chain recombines TRBV2 with TRBJ1-2; the D is unclear. The CDR3 length is 13 residues. Germline assignment: CDR1 SNHLY and CDR2 FYNNEI. Trimming took 1 base from V and 8 from J, leaving 11 bases between them. DNA for the CDR3: TGTGCCAGCAGTGAAGTTCCAGGAGGAGGCTACACCTTC. This encodes CASSEVPGGGYTF. The complete variable domain, with remaining parts taken from reference TRBV2 and TRBJ1-2, reads EPEVTQTPSHQVTQMGQEVILRCVPISNHLYFYWYRQILGQKVEFLVSFYNNEISEKSEIFDDQFSVERPDGSNFTLKIRSTKLEDSAMYFCASSEVPGGGYTFGSGTRLTVV.

CDR3 sequence: CASSLGGTGRYGYTF. The DNA for the CDR3 is TGTGCCAGCAGCCTAGGTGGGACAGGTCGCTATGGCTACACCTTC. The genes are TRBV7-2 and TRBJ1-2, with TRBD1 identical over 8 bases. CDR3 length equals 15 residues. CDR1 SGHTA and CDR2 FQGNSA come from the germline V gene. V trimming: 5 bases; J trimming: 4 bases; junction bases outside the gene matches: 9.

The rearrangement uses TRBV7-9 and TRBJ1-3, with no clear D. The CDR3 length is 14 residues. Germline V gene sequence: CDR1 SEHNR, CDR2 FQNEAQ (reference sequence). The V and J ends lost 4 bases and 3 bases respectively, with 10 bases between them. In DNA, the CDR3 is TGTGCCAGCAGCTCACGGGAGCTTGGAAACACCATATATTTT. Translation: CASSSRELGNTIYF.

This chain uses TRBV7-8 with TRBJ1-6; 10 bases are a match to TRBD1. Germline V gene lookup returns CDR1 SGHVS and CDR2 FQNEAQ. CDR3 length equals 17 residues. V dropped 5 bases and J dropped 8; count of bases not matched to a gene: 12. As DNA, the CDR3 is TGTGCCAGCAGCCTAACCGGGACAGGGGCGAACCATTCACCCCTCCACTTT. It yields the protein CASSLTGTGANHSPLHF.

V is TRBV6-5 and J is TRBJ1-5, with a tentative D call TRBD1 (5 bases). With 4 bases removed from V and 4 bases from J, the gap between germline ends came to 11 bases. CDR1 is MNHEY, CDR2 SVGAGI, per germline. The length of the CDR3 is 14 residues. This chain's CDR3 is CASSSDTVNQPQHF. The CDR3 DNA reads TGTGCCAGCAGTTCGGACACGGTGAATCAGCCCCAGCATTTT.

In DNA, the CDR3 is TGTGCCAGCAGCTTGGTTGAAAGTGTCAGGGCCGGGGAGCTGTTTTTT. This sequence encodes CASSLVESVRAGELFF. The chain joins TRBV7-8 to TRBJ2-2; maybe TRBD1 (5 bases). Trimming stripped 3 bases from V and 6 bases from J, with 17 bases between. This CDR3 is 16 amino acids long. The germline gives CDR1 SGHVS, CDR2 FQNEAQ.

The rearrangement uses TRBV29-1 and TRBJ1-2; D is undetermined. V was trimmed by 1 base and J by 2 bases, leaving 11 bases between them. This CDR3 is built from 14 residues. From germline, CDR1 is SQVTM and CDR2 ANQGSEA. The CDR3 nucleotides are TGCAGCGTTGAAGTACGTGGAGTGAACTATGGCTACACCTTC. This encodes CSVEVRGVNYGYTF.

This chain joins TRBV19 and TRBJ2-3, with TRBD2 as a possible D gene (5 bases). Per germline, CDR1 LNHDA and CDR2 SQIVND (reference sequence). The CDR3 sequence is 15 residues long. Trimming shortened V by 9 bases and J by 2 bases, and 18 bases separated the two germline ends. This CDR3 reads CASVGGRPFTDTQYF. In nucleotides, the CDR3 is TGTGCCAGCGTTGGCGGGCGGCCATTCACAGATACGCAGTATTTT.

Written as DNA, the CDR3 is TGCGCCAGCAGTGTCACCGGGAGATTAGCGGGGGATTACAATGAGCAGTTCTTC. It specifies CASSVTGRLAGDYNEQFF. The chain joins TRBV10-1 to TRBJ2-1; 9 bases map to TRBD2. Germline CDR1 WNHNN, CDR2 SYGVQD (reference sequence). This CDR3 has 18 residues. Trimming removed 4 bases from V and 4 bases from J; junction bases left unmatched: 14.

This chain's CDR3 is CASSIRTGDSSYNEQFF. The CDR3, as DNA: TGTGCCAGTAGTATTAGGACGGGGGACAGCTCCTACAATGAGCAGTTCTTC. The chain uses TRBV19 and TRBJ2-1, with TRBD1 as a possible D gene (7 bases). The germline CDR1 and CDR2 sequences are LNHDA and SQIVND (reference sequence). The CDR3 runs 17 residues. V dropped 3 bases and J dropped 0 bases, with 15 bases sitting between them. The full variable domain, completed using reference TRBV19 and TRBJ2-1, is DGGITQSPKYLFRKEGQNVTLSCEQNLNHDAMYWYRQDPGQGLRLIYYSQIVNDFQKGDIAEGYSVSREKKESFPLTVTSAQKNPTAFYLCASSIRTGDSSYNEQFFGPGTRLTVL.

The chain uses TRBV30 and TRBJ1-5; a weak D match, TRBD1 (5 bases). V was trimmed by 5 bases and J by 3 bases, leaving 8 bases between them. The CDR3 is 12 amino acids. Germline V gene data show CDR1 as GTSNPN and CDR2 as SVGIG (reference sequence). CDR3 region: CAWGHPNQPQHF. Here the CDR3 DNA reads TGTGCCTGGGGACACCCCAATCAGCCCCAGCATTTT.

The chain links TRBV19 to TRBJ1-6, with 7 bases aligning to TRBD1. Germline loops: CDR1 LNHDA, CDR2 SQIVND (reference sequence). Trimming at V came to 9 bases and at J to 9 bases, leaving 14 bases not matched to a gene. This CDR3 comprises 15 residues. CDR3 protein: CASTDRQGSSSPLHF. In DNA, the CDR3 is TGTGCCAGCACGGATCGACAGGGAAGTAGTTCACCCCTCCACTTT.

CDR3 region: CASSPVPGQYNEQFF. CDR3 in DNA: TGTGCCAGCAGTCCCGTCCCGGGACAGTACAATGAGCAGTTCTTC. The chain carries TRBV27 and TRBJ2-1, with 7 bases that match TRBD1. This CDR3 spans 15 amino acids. V shed 5 bases, J shed 4 bases, and the junction held 8 bases outside the gene matches. The germline V gene encodes CDR1 MNHEY and CDR2 SMNVEV (reference sequence).

The chain combines TRBV18 with TRBJ1-1; 7 bases fit TRBD1. This CDR3 is 14 amino acids long. The ends lost 5 bases at V and 0 bases at J; junction bases unmatched: 3. Germline CDR1 KGHSH, CDR2 LQKENI. The CDR3 DNA reads as TGTGCCAGCTCATTGGGACAGATGAACACTGAAGCTTTCTTT. Translation gives CASSLGQMNTEAFF.

The chain is built from TRBV11-3 and TRBJ1-1, with D possibly matching TRBD1 (5 bases). CDR1 SGHNT and CDR2 YENEEA come from the germline V gene. The CDR3 runs to 14 residues. Trimming pared 7 bases from V and 4 bases from J, leaving 16 bases between. The CDR3 coding sequence is TGTGCCAGCACCTGGGGCAGGGCCAGCACTGAAGCTTTCTTT. It yields the protein CASTWGRASTEAFF.

The gene calls are TRBV15 and TRBJ1-2; TRBD1 might be the D (6 bases). The germline gives CDR1 LNHNV, CDR2 YYDKDF (reference sequence). Trimming cost V 2 bases and J 8 bases, with 24 bases left between them. This CDR3 spans 17 amino acids. The CDR3 region has the DNA TGTGCCACCAGCAGATACGGAACACTACGGGGGGCGCGGGGCTACACCTTC. This translates into CATSRYGTLRGARGYTF. Full variable domain (outside the CDR3, taken from reference TRBV15 and TRBJ1-2): DAMVIQNPRYQVTQFGKPVTLSCSQTLNHNVMYWYQQKSSQAPKLLFHYYDKDFNNEADTPDNFQSRRPNTSFCFLDIRSPGLGDTAMYLCATSRYGTLRGARGYTFGSGTRLTVV.

The chain has TRBV7-9 and TRBJ2-7, with 8 bases fitting TRBD1. After removal of 5 bases from V and 0 bases from J, the junction contained 6 bases not matched to a gene. This CDR3 has 15 amino acids. Germline V gives CDR1 SEHNR, CDR2 FQNEAQ (reference sequence). CDR3 sequence: CASSPLDRVSYEQYF. The CDR3 DNA reads as TGTGCCAGCAGCCCGTTGGACAGGGTCTCCTACGAGCAGTACTTC.

The chain employs TRBV27 and TRBJ2-7; 11 positions match TRBD1. The germline CDR1 and CDR2 sequences are MNHEY and SMNVEV (reference sequence). The CDR3 totals 14 residues. V shed 4 bases, J shed 3 bases, and the junction held 2 bases outside the gene matches. This CDR3 reads CASSSGTGGYEQYF. DNA of the CDR3: TGTGCCAGCAGTTCCGGGACAGGGGGCTACGAGCAGTACTTC.

The V call is TRBV7-2, the J call TRBJ1-2; D possibly corresponds to TRBD1 (5 bases). The CDR3 consists of 14 residues. V lost 4 bases to trimming and J lost 7 bases, with 16 bases between them. Germline V gene data show CDR1 as SGHTA and CDR2 as FQGNSA. CDR3 amino acids: CASSSLDSQSGYTF. The CDR3 DNA sequence: TGTGCCAGCAGCTCGCTAGACAGTCAGTCTGGCTACACCTTC.

The J gene is TRBJ1-2, the V gene TRBV29-1; D is undetermined. There are 11 residues in the CDR3. CDR1 is SQVTM, CDR2 ANQGSEA, per germline. V was clipped by 3 bases and J by 8 bases, with 10 bases between them. For the CDR3, the DNA is TGCAGCGTTGAGGGTTCCGGGGGCTACACCTTC. Encoded protein: CSVEGSGGYTF.

The chain has TRBV5-4 and TRBJ1-1, with D hard to call. CDR3 length: 14 amino acids. V lost 2 bases, J lost 0 bases, and 8 bases lay in between. Germline V lookup: CDR1 SGHNT, CDR2 YYREEE (reference sequence). CDR3: CASSLLNMNTEAFF. CDR3 bases: TGTGCCAGCAGCTTATTAAACATGAACACTGAAGCTTTCTTT.

V and J are TRBV20-1 and TRBJ1-2; D not resolved. CDR1 and CDR2 (germline): DFQATT, SNEGSKA (reference sequence). CDR3 length: 11 residues. Trimming cost V 1 base and J 4 bases, with 4 bases left between them. The CDR3 protein is CSARGAYGYTF. CDR3 nucleotides: TGCAGTGCTAGAGGGGCCTATGGCTACACCTTC.

The chain uses TRBV7-9 and TRBJ1-2, with no clear D. V shed 5 bases and J shed 0 bases, with 19 bases lying between them. Looked up from germline, CDR1 is SEHNR and CDR2 is FQNEAQ (reference sequence). This CDR3 has 17 amino acids. CDR3 in amino acids: CASSKNETDYSNYGYTF. The CDR3, as DNA: TGTGCCAGCAGCAAGAACGAAACAGATTACTCTAACTATGGCTACACCTTC.

The chain carries TRBV7-6 and TRBJ2-7, with 7 positions matching TRBD1. Per germline, CDR1 SGHVS and CDR2 FNYEAQ. The CDR3 is made up of 13 amino acids. Unmatched junction bases numbered 5, after V lost 4 bases and J lost 5 bases. CDR3 sequence reads: CASSYTGVHEQYF. CDR3 DNA: TGTGCCAGCAGCTATACAGGGGTACACGAGCAGTACTTC.